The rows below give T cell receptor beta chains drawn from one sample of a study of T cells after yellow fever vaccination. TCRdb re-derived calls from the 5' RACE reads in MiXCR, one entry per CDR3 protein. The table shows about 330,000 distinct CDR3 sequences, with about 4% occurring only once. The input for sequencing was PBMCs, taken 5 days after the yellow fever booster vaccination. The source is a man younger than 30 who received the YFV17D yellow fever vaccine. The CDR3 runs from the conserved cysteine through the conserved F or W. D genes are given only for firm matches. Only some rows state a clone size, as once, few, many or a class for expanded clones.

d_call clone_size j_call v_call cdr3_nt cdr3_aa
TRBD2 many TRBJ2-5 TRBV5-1 TGCGCCAGCAGCTGGACTAGCGGGGGGTCAGGAGGGGAGACCCAGTACTTC CASSWTSGGSGGETQYF
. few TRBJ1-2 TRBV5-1 TGCGCCAGCACCCAATCGACGGGAGATGGCTACACCTTC CASTQSTGDGYTF
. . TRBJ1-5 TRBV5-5 TGTGCCAGCAGCCGACGGACGGAGAATCAGCCCCAGCATTTT CASSRRTENQPQHF
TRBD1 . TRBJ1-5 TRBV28 TGTGCCAGCACCTCGGACAGGGGGTTCCATAGCAATCAGCCCCAGCATTTT CASTSDRGFHSNQPQHF
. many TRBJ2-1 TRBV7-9 TGTGCCAGCAGCTTTCTAGCGAATGAGCAGTTCTTC CASSFLANEQFF
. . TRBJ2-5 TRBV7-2 TGTGCCAGCAGCTCGCAGGGGAAAGAGACCCAGTACTTC CASSSQGKETQYF
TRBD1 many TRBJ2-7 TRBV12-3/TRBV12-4 TGTGCCAGCAGTTCGACAGGGGGAAGAAACGAGCAGTACTTC CASSSTGGRNEQYF
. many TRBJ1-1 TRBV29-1 TGCAGCGTTCTGGCGGAGGTCGGCGGCACTGAAGCTTTCTTT CSVLAEVGGTEAFF
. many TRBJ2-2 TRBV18 TGTGCCAGCTCACCTCTGGGCGGAGCCGCGAACACCGGGGAGCTGTTTTTT CASSPLGGAANTGELFF
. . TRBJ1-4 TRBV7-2 TGTGCCAGCAGCTTGGGGGCCGCTGAAAAACTGTTTTTT CASSLGAAEKLFF
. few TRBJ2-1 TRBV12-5 TGTGCTAGTGGTACGGGTGGACTACTTTACAATGAGCAGTTCTTC CASGTGGLLYNEQFF
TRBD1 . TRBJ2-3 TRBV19 TGTGCCAGTAGTCAGTCTGGACAGGGCAGGTATTTT CASSQSGQGRYF
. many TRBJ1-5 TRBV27 TGTGCCAGCAGTCCGACCGGCGGGCGGCCCCAGCATTTT CASSPTGGRPQHF
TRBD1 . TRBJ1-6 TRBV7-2 TGTGCCAGCAGCGCCCGGACAGGTTTTGGTTCACCCCTCCACTTT CASSARTGFGSPLHF
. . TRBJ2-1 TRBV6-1 TGTGCCAGCAGAAATGACTGGCAAGATGTGCAGTTCTTC CASRNDWQDVQFF
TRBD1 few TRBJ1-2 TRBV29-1 TGCAGCGTGGACAGGGTCGATCGTACTAACTATGGCTACACCTTC CSVDRVDRTNYGYTF
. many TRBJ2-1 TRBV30 TGTGCCTGGAGGGAGGAGCCCTCCTACAATGAGCAGTTCTTC CAWREEPSYNEQFF
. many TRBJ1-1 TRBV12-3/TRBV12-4 TGTGCCAGCAGTGGCGAGAACACTGAAGCTTTCTTT CASSGENTEAFF
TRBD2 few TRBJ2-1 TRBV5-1 TGCGCCAGCAGCTTCCCCAACTCCGGGACTAGCGGGGGGAACTCCTACAATGAGCAGTTCTTC CASSFPNSGTSGGNSYNEQFF
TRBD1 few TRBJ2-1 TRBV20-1 TGCAGTGCTAGAGATGGGACAGCCCGGAATGAGCAGTTCTTC CSARDGTARNEQFF
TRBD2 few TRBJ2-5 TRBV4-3 TGCGCCAGCAGCCAAAATGAAGCGGGGCTGGAGACCCAGTACTTC CASSQNEAGLETQYF
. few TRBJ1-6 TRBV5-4 TGTGCCAGCAGCTCAAGTAGCGGGGGCTATAATTCACCCCTCCACTTT CASSSSSGGYNSPLHF
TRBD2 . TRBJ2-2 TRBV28 TGTGCCAGCATACGCGGGGGGGCCGTTGGGGAGCTGTTTTTT CASIRGGAVGELFF
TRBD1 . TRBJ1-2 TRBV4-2 TGTGCCAGCAGCCGGCGGACAGGGGGGATAACTAACTATGGCTACACCTTC CASSRRTGGITNYGYTF
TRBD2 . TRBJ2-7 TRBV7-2 TGTGCCAGCAGCTTGGGGGGGACCGTCTTCAAGCAGTACTTC CASSLGGTVFKQYF
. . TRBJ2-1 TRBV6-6 TGTGCCAGCAGTGGGGGCGGGGTAGCTATCAATGAGCAGTTCTTC CASSGGGVAINEQFF
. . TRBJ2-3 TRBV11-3 TGTGCCAGCAGCACCCAATACCCAGATACGCAGTATTTT CASSTQYPDTQYF
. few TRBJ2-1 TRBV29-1 TGCAGCGTTGAACCCCCCGCCAGCTACAATGAGCAGTTCTTC CSVEPPASYNEQFF
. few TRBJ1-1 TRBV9 TGTGCCAGCAGCGTAGGCCAGCACAACACTGAAGCTTTCTTT CASSVGQHNTEAFF
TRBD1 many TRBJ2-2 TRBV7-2 TGTGCCAGCAGCCAGACAGGGGCGGGCACCGGGGAGCTGTTTTTT CASSQTGAGTGELFF
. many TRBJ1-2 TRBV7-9 TGTGCCAGCAGCTCCGGACCGGGCTACACCTTC CASSSGPGYTF
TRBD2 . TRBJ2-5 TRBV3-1 TGTGCCAGCAGCCAAGGAGGGCGGCTAGCGGGGAAGACCCAGTACTTC CASSQGGRLAGKTQYF
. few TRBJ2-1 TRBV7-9 TGTGCCAGCAGCTCCACCGACAGGTACAATGAGCAGTTCTTC CASSSTDRYNEQFF
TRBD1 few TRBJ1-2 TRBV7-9 TGTGCCAGCAGCCGGGGACAGGGGCCCTATGGCTACACCTTC CASSRGQGPYGYTF
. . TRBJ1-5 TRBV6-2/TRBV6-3 TGTGCCAGCAGTTACGCCGAGGGATGGGGTAGCAATCAGCCCCAGCATTTT CASSYAEGWGSNQPQHF
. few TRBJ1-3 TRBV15 TGTGCCACCAGCGGGGAGGGTATAGGACAGTCTGGAAACACCATATATTTT CATSGEGIGQSGNTIYF
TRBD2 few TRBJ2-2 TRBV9 TGTGCCAGCAGCGTAGCGGGGACTAGCGGTACCGGGGAGCTGTTTTTT CASSVAGTSGTGELFF
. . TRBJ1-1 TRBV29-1 TGCAGCGTTGATTTGCCAGGGAAGATGAACACTGAAGCTTTCTTT CSVDLPGKMNTEAFF